Below are 23 T cell receptor beta chains sequenced from a single sample in a study of type 1 and type 2 diabetes patients. The PCR template was genomic DNA. A primer set of 30 forward and 13 reverse primers amplified the CDR3. Each CDR3 protein is one row after TCRdb ran MiXCR on the multiplex PCR reads. Of under 300,000 distinct CDR3 sequences listed, approximately 50% are singletons. Source material: peripheral blood mononuclear cells (PBMCs). These receptors all come from a man between 18 and 35 years old with type 2 diabetes.

This clonotype turned up a few times. This chain uses TRBV6-5 with TRBJ1-6; 9 nucleotides align to TRBD1. The germline V gene encodes CDR1 MNHEY and CDR2 SVGAGI. This CDR3 is built from 18 residues. The J segment lost 7 bases and the V segment lost 0 bases, leaving 10 bases of the junction unmatched. This CDR3 is CASSYSRPGTGTNSPLHF. CDR3 nucleotide sequence: TGTGCCAGCAGTTACTCGAGACCCGGGACAGGGACCAATTCACCCCTCCACTTT.

The chain uses TRBV4-3 and TRBJ1-4; D is unclear. This CDR3 has 15 residues. Germline V gives CDR1 LGHNA, CDR2 YSLEER. V was pared by 1 base and J by 0 bases, with 6 bases between. CDR3 loop: CASSQGSATNEKLFF. In DNA, the CDR3 is TGCGCCAGCAGCCAAGGCAGTGCAACTAATGAAAAACTGTTTTTT.

The chain is built from TRBV6-1 and TRBJ1-1; the D gene is possibly TRBD1 (5 bases). V was clipped by 8 bases and J by 8 bases, with 12 bases between them. The CDR3 has 11 residues. Germline loops: CDR1 MNHNS, CDR2 SASEGT. The CDR3 DNA sequence: TGTGCCAGCCGGGGCGGGCTCGAAGCTTTCTTT. It encodes CASRGGLEAFF.

The V call is TRBV15, the J call TRBJ1-4, with no clear D. Deletions cut 1 base from V and 2 bases from J, with 8 bases between. The CDR3 consists of 15 residues. Germline CDR1 LNHNV, CDR2 YYDKDF (reference sequence). The CDR3 reads CATSRGGPTNEKLFF. In nucleotides, the CDR3 is TGTGCCACCAGCAGAGGAGGTCCGACTAATGAAAAACTGTTTTTT.

The V gene is TRBV19, the J gene TRBJ2-3; 8 bases fit TRBD2. V dropped 9 bases and J dropped 5; count of bases not matched to a gene: 7. The germline V gene encodes CDR1 LNHDA and CDR2 SQIVND (reference sequence). The CDR3 sequence is 13 residues long. CDR3 bases: TGTGCCAGCCGAACTAGCGGAGGAGATACGCAGTATTTT. Translated, it gives CASRTSGGDTQYF.

This clonotype was seen more than once but under ten times. V and J are TRBV7-2 and TRBJ2-7, with TRBD1 matching over 9 bases. J gave up 0 bases and V 8 bases, and 2 bases lay outside the gene matches. This CDR3 is 13 amino acids long. Germline values: CDR1 SGHTA, CDR2 FQGNSA. The CDR3 loop is CASGQGSSYEQYF. The CDR3 coding sequence is TGTGCCAGCGGACAGGGGAGCTCCTACGAGCAGTACTTC.

The rearrangement links TRBV12-3 or TRBV12-4 to TRBJ1-5; 7 nucleotides match TRBD1. Losses at the gene ends were 5 bases for V and 6 bases for J; bases not matched to a gene: 10. This CDR3 spans 15 amino acids. The CDR3 sequence is CASSPDRVRVQPQHF. CDR3 coding DNA: TGTGCCAGCAGTCCTGACAGGGTCAGGGTTCAGCCCCAGCATTTT.

The chain has TRBV25-1 and TRBJ1-4; D is uncertain. CDR3 length: 13 amino acids. Trimming removed 7 bases at V and 2 bases at J, with 8 bases between. Germline V CDR1 and CDR2: MGHDK, SYGVNS. In DNA form, the CDR3 reads TGTGCCAGCACAGGCCTCACTAATGAAAAACTGTTTTTT. As protein: CASTGLTNEKLFF.

Many counts were recorded for this clonotype. The CDR3 DNA is TGTGCCAGCAGTGAATTCTATGAGCGGGGGACCCAGTACTTC. As protein: CASSEFYERGTQYF. V and J are TRBV25-1 and TRBJ2-5; 7 bases match TRBD2. The J segment lost 7 bases and the V segment lost 1 base, leaving 6 bases of the junction unmatched. The CDR3 is 14 amino acids. From germline, CDR1 is MGHDK and CDR2 SYGVNS.

The V gene is TRBV7-3, the J gene TRBJ1-2; TRBD1 aligns across 10 bases. V trimming: 7 bases; J trimming: 0 bases; junction bases outside the gene matches: 2. Germline V gene lookup returns CDR1 SGHTA and CDR2 FQGTGA. The CDR3 contains 14 residues. The CDR3 nucleotides read TGTGCCAGCACCGGGACAGGGGCTAACTATGGCTACACCTTC. It yields the protein CASTGTGANYGYTF.

This chain joins TRBV7-8 and TRBJ1-4; D possibly corresponds to TRBD1 (6 bases). Germline CDR1 and CDR2: SGHVS and FQNEAQ. The CDR3 is 15 amino acids. The germline V and J ends were trimmed by 6 bases and 11 bases, with 22 bases remaining between them. CDR3 amino acids: CASSSSGTRYEKLFF. CDR3 nucleotides: TGTGCCAGCAGTTCCTCCGGGACAAGATACGAGAAACTGTTTTTT.

The chain uses TRBV28 and TRBJ2-3; D is tentatively TRBD1 or TRBD2 (6 bases each). The CDR3 extends over 15 amino acids. Germline CDR1 and CDR2: MDHEN and SYDVKM. V shed 3 bases and J shed 4 bases, with 14 bases lying between them. The DNA of the CDR3 is TGTGCCAGCAGTTTCGCTAGGGGGGCGGCAGATACGCAGTATTTT. Translated, it gives CASSFARGAADTQYF.

This clonotype was seen just once. This sequence joins TRBV15 and TRBJ1-2; D ambiguous. CDR3 length: 13 residues. V was clipped by 1 base and J by 8 bases, with 11 bases between them. Per the germline V gene, CDR1 is LNHNV and CDR2 is YYDKDF (reference sequence). The CDR3 DNA sequence: TGTGCCACCAGCAGAGCGGGCACCCGGGGCTACACCTTC. It is translated as CATSRAGTRGYTF.

V is TRBV4-1 and J is TRBJ2-7; D is ambiguous. This CDR3 is built from 16 residues. Germline V lookup: CDR1 MGHRA, CDR2 YSYEKL. Trimming shortened V by 0 bases and J by 9 bases, and 21 bases separated the two germline ends. The CDR3: CASSQDIGPALVGQYF. The CDR3 DNA follows: TGCGCCAGCAGCCAAGATATCGGGCCAGCTCTTGTTGGGCAGTACTTC.

The gene calls are TRBV19 and TRBJ2-7; D perhaps matches TRBD2 (6 bases). The V gene lost 5 bases and the J gene lost 4 bases, with 15 bases spanning the gap. Germline loops: CDR1 LNHDA, CDR2 SQIVND (reference sequence). The length of the CDR3 is 14 residues. DNA for the CDR3: TGTGCCAGTAGTTCCCCTGGGAGGCGGTACGAGCAGTACTTC. As protein: CASSSPGRRYEQYF.

The rearrangement links TRBV12-5 to TRBJ2-7; D assignment may be TRBD1 or TRBD2 (5 bases each). The CDR3 totals 15 residues. V gave up 6 bases and J gave up 5 bases, with 20 bases separating them. The V gene's germline CDR1 is LGHNT and CDR2 FRNRAP. This CDR3 is CASGESGGGRDEQYF. Here the CDR3 DNA reads TGTGCTAGTGGGGAGTCCGGTGGGGGTCGAGACGAGCAGTACTTC. The full variable domain, its missing parts supplied by reference TRBV12-5 and TRBJ2-7, is DARVTQTPRHKVTEMGQEVTMRCQPILGHNTVFWYRQTMMQGLELLAYFRNRAPLDDSGMPKDRFSAEMPDATLATLKIQPSEPRDSAVYFCASGESGGGRDEQYFGPGTRLTVT.

The CDR3 protein is CASSMTGGREQYF. The CDR3 DNA follows: TGTGCCAGTAGTATGACTGGGGGTAGGGAGCAGTACTTC. This chain joins TRBV19 and TRBJ2-7, with D perhaps matching TRBD1 or TRBD2 (5 bases each). The CDR3 is 13 amino acids. The V and J ends lost 3 bases and 7 bases respectively, with 13 bases between them. CDR1 and CDR2 (germline): LNHDA, SQIVND (reference sequence).

This clonotype was recorded many times. The chain is built from TRBV2 and TRBJ1-2; D is unresolved. CDR1 and CDR2 from the germline V gene are SNHLY and FYNNEI. The V gene lost 7 bases and the J gene lost 2 bases, with 26 bases spanning the gap. There are 18 residues in the CDR3. In DNA, the CDR3 is TGTGCCAGCAACCTACACCCCGGAATAGAGAGGTCAAACTATGGCTACACCTTC. The encoded protein is CASNLHPGIERSNYGYTF.

The genes are TRBV18 and TRBJ2-7; 7 nucleotides line up with TRBD1. Looked up from germline, CDR1 is KGHSH and CDR2 is LQKENI. CDR3 length: 14 amino acids. V gave up 3 bases and J gave up 3 bases; unmatched junction bases: 5. The CDR3 DNA reads as TGTGCCAGCTCACCGATAGACAGGGACTACGAGCAGTACTTC. As protein: CASSPIDRDYEQYF. The whole variable domain, filled in from reference TRBV18 and TRBJ2-7, reads NAGVMQNPRHLVRRRGQEARLRCSPMKGHSHVYWYRQLPEEGLKFMVYLQKENIIDESGMPKERFSAEFPKEGPSILRIQQVVRGDSAAYFCASSPIDRDYEQYFGPGTRLTVT.

This clonotype has a handful of counts. CDR3 bases: TGTGCCAGCAGTTTACAGGGGCACGAAACCTACGAGCAGTACTTC. Its protein product is CASSLQGHETYEQYF. The chain carries TRBV27 and TRBJ2-7; D may be TRBD1 (6 bases). Germline-derived CDR1 and CDR2 are MNHEY and SMNVEV (reference sequence). This CDR3 is 15 amino acids long. The V end lost 2 bases, the J end lost 2 bases, and 13 bases lay between the germline ends.

The V gene is TRBV19, the J gene TRBJ1-4; TRBD1 matches at 7 bases. Germline CDR1 is LNHDA and CDR2 is SQIVND (reference sequence). Trimming removed 3 bases from V and 7 bases from J; junction bases left unmatched: 11. This CDR3 has 16 amino acids. In DNA, the CDR3 is TGTGCCAGTAGTATGAACCAGGGGGTAACGGGTGAAAAACTGTTTTTT. As protein: CASSMNQGVTGEKLFF.

The chain carries TRBV12-3 or TRBV12-4 and TRBJ1-2; D is uncertain. The CDR3 length is 14 residues. V lost 6 bases and J lost 0, with 11 bases in between. CDR3 region: CASSKTGTNYGYTF. CDR3 bases: TGTGCCAGCAGCAAGACGGGGACTAACTATGGCTACACCTTC.

This clonotype was seen a few times. The gene calls are TRBV6-5 and TRBJ2-2; D is unclear. Germline CDR1 is MNHEY and CDR2 is SVGAGI. Trimming removed 0 bases at V and 3 bases at J, with 8 bases between. The CDR3 has 15 amino acids. CDR3 in DNA: TGTGCCAGCAGTTACTCGGTCTGGGACACCGGGGAGCTGTTTTTT. It translates to CASSYSVWDTGELFF.